This TCR beta chain originates from a study of blood T cells in healthy people across ages. Notes on this clonotype: One end of the junction varies from germline; a read error may be responsible.

The second PCR ran roughly 7 to 12 cycles with a sample-barcoded 5' primer and J-beta primers. TCRdb used MiXCR to reprocess the 5' RACE reads, holding one entry per CDR3 protein. Found here are roughly 560,000 distinct CDR3 sequences, nearly 25% of them singletons; the top ten hold roughly 10%. The length of the CDR3 is 14 residues. Germline CDR1 and CDR2: SEHNR and FQNEAQ (reference sequence). These data also formed part of another study, on T cells of mothers and their children. That source reports: Mother-child pairs who were related displayed a slightly higher overlap than unrelated pairs, a difference that was non-significant.

The source is a boy younger than 18 in good health. The rearrangement joins TRBV7-9 to TRBJ2-1; TRBD2 matches 7 bases. Input material: blood. CDR3 loop: CASSRLADYNEQFF. The CDR3 DNA reads TGCGCCAGCAGCCGACTAGCCGACTACAATGAGCAGTTCTTC.